This entry describes one TCR beta chain. The CDR3 is made up of 14 amino acids. CDR1 and CDR2 (germline): SNHLY, FYNNEI. The trim removed 7 bases at V and 6 bases at J, leaving 6 bases unmatched. Authors' processing steps: The authors estimated nucleated cell counts from reference gene primer amplification. Here immunoSEQ multiplex PCR was the method, and the copy in TCRdb shows in-frame clones only, minus some. V and J calls and clone size are those listed in that table; D and trimming were worked out from the DNA. The sample records tens of thousands of clones, 88% being singletons. The data derive from a study of blood T cell repertoires in COVID-19. Study at large: Samples of COVID-19 (acute and convalescent) were obtained from the United States, Italy and Spain. PBMCs, B-cell-depleted T cells, or T cells were the source of the cDNA or gDNA that made up the material.

This sequence originates from a man aged 70-80 years with acute or convalescent COVID-19. This chain connects TRBV2 to TRBJ2-3, with 11 bases aligning to TRBD2. Sequenced material: peripheral blood. CDR3 protein: CASTYSGGVDTQYF. The CDR3 nucleotides read TGTGCCAGCACCTATAGCGGGGGGGTCGATACGCAGTATTTT. Using reference TRBV2 and TRBJ2-3 for the parts outside the CDR3, the full variable domain is EPEVTQTPSHQVTQMGQEVILRCVPISNHLYFYWYRQILGQKVEFLVSFYNNEISEKSEIFDDQFSVERPDGSNFTLKIRSTKLEDSAMYFCASTYSGGVDTQYFGPGTRLTVL.